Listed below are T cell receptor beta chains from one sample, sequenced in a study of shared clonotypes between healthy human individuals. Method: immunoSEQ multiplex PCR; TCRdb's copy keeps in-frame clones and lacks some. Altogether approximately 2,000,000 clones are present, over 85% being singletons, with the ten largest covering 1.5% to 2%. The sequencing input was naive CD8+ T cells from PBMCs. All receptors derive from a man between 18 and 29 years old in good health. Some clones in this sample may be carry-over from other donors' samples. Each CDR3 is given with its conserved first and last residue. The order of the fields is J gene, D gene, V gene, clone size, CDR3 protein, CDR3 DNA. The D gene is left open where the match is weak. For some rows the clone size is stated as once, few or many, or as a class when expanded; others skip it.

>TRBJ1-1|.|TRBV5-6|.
CASSLGQRNTEAFF
TGTGCCAGCAGCTTAGGGCAGAGGAACACTGAAGCTTTCTTT
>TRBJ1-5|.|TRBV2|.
CASTVGTNQPQHF
TGTGCCAGCACCGTAGGTACCAATCAGCCCCAGCATTTT
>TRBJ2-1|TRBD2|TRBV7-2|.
CASSPLAGGPQNEQFF
TGTGCCAGCAGCCCTCTAGCGGGAGGGCCTCAAAATGAGCAGTTCTTC
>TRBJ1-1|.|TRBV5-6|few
CASSSGVYTEAFF
TGTGCCAGCAGCTCCGGGGTGTACACTGAAGCTTTCTTT
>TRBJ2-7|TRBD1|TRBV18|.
CASSIGQADSYEQYF
TGTGCCAGCTCCATAGGACAGGCCGACTCTTACGAGCAGTACTTC
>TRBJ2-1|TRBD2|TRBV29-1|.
CSVVGGLAGVGGYNEQFF
TGCAGCGTCGTGGGGGGACTAGCGGGAGTTGGGGGCTACAATGAGCAGTTCTTC
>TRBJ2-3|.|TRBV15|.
CATRERSRGTDTQYF
TGTGCCACCAGAGAGAGGAGTAGGGGCACAGATACGCAGTATTTT
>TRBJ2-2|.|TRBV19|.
CASSPRQGWEAGELFF
TGTGCCAGTAGTCCCCGACAGGGTTGGGAGGCCGGGGAGCTGTTTTTT
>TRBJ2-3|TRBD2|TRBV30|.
CAWSEPGLAGSDTQYF
TGTGCCTGGAGCGAACCGGGACTAGCGGGATCAGATACGCAGTATTTT
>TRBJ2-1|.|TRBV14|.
CASSPHRDPTRGFF
TGTGCCAGCAGCCCCCACCGGGACCCAACAAGGGGGTTCTTC
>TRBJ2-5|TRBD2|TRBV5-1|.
CASSQPGGAETQYF
TGCGCCAGCAGCCAACCCGGGGGGGCAGAGACCCAGTACTTC
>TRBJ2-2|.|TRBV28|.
CASSSGELFF
TGTGCCAGCAGTTCTGGGGAGCTGTTTTTT
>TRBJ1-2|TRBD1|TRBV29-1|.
CSVEDHWTGINYGYTF
TGCAGCGTTGAAGATCATTGGACAGGAATTAACTATGGCTACACCTTC
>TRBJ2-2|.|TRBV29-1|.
CSVLGGMGELFF
TGCAGCGTTTTAGGAGGGATGGGGGAGCTGTTTTTT
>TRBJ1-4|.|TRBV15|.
CATSSTLTGRINEKLFF
TGTGCCACCAGCAGCACCCTGACCGGGAGAATTAATGAAAAACTGTTTTTT
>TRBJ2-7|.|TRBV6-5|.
CASSYRASLDEQYF
TGTGCCAGCAGTTACAGGGCGTCGCTGGACGAGCAGTACTTC
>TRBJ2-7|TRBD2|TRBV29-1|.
CSVDERGYEQYF
TGCAGCGTTGATGAGCGGGGTTACGAGCAGTACTTC
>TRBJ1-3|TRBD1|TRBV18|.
CASSDDRGLGNTIYF
TGTGCCAGCTCCGATGACAGGGGCCTCGGAAACACCATATATTTT
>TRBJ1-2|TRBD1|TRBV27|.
CASSPTTGGSGYTF
TGTGCCAGCAGTCCAACGACAGGGGGCAGTGGCTACACCTTC
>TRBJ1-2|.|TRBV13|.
CASSLGARGSYGYTF
TGTGCCAGCAGCTTAGGAGCCCGGGGAAGCTATGGCTACACCTTC
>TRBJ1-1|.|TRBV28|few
CASSLRLANTEAFF
TGTGCCAGCAGTCTGCGTCTTGCGAACACTGAAGCTTTCTTT
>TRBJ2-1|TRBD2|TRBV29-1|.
CSVLGTSGYNEQFF
TGCAGCGTCCTAGGCACTAGCGGCTACAATGAGCAGTTCTTC
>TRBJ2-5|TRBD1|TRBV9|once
CASSSDRDETQYF
TGTGCCAGCAGTTCCGACAGGGACGAGACCCAGTACTTC
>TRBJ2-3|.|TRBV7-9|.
CASSPPLAGSTDTQYF
TGTGCCAGCAGTCCTCCCCTGGCAGGGAGCACAGATACGCAGTATTTT
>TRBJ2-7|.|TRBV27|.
CASSYTGTGDYEQYF
TGTGCCAGCAGTTATACCGGGACGGGGGACTACGAGCAGTACTTC
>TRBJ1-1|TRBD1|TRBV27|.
CASSRDRAMNTEAFF
TGTGCCAGCAGTCGGGACAGAGCCATGAACACTGAAGCTTTCTTT
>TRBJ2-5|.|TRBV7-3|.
CASSLTLDRQETQYF
TGTGCCAGCAGCCTCACGCTAGACAGACAAGAGACCCAGTACTTC
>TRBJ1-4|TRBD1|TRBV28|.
CASSLVVGQGDEKLFF
TGTGCCAGCAGTTTGGTAGTGGGTCAGGGGGATGAAAAACTGTTTTTT
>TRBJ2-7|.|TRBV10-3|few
CAISDILGGSSSYEQYF
TGTGCCATCAGTGATATCCTGGGGGGCTCCTCCTCCTACGAGCAGTACTTC
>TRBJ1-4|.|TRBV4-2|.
CASSPRLTTGHIATNEKLFF
TGTGCCAGCAGCCCCCGCTTAACTACAGGGCACATCGCAACTAATGAAAAACTGTTTTTT
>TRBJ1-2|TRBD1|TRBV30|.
CAWSQGQGWTF
TGTGCCTGGAGTCAGGGACAGGGGTGGACCTTC
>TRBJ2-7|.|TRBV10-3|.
CAISVWIDEGDYEQYF
TGTGCCATCAGCGTATGGATTGATGAGGGGGACTACGAGCAGTACTTC